This TCR beta chain was sequenced during a study of OX40 agonist ivuxolimab in advanced cancers. Turning to the study itself: Every 2 weeks, patients got intravenous ivuxolimab at one of six dose levels (0.01-10 mg/kg). The eligibility criteria allowed prior anti-PD-1, anti-PD-L1 or anti-CTLA-4 therapy, and 40% had some. Age averaged roughly 60 years (range about 23 to 80), and 82.7% were male.

The repertoire was sequenced with immunoSEQ multiplex PCR; TCRdb's copy has only in-frame clones and lacks some. The sample includes approximately 20,000 clones, roughly 80% of them seen just once. Germline CDR1 reads MNHNY; CDR2 reads SVGAGI (reference sequence). This CDR3 contains 16 residues. The ends were cut back, 6 bases at V and 6 bases at J, with 20 bases in the middle. This material consisted of CD4+ or CD8+ T cells sorted from blood, taken in a trial of the OX40 agonist ivuxolimab. The source is an adult with an advanced solid tumor such as melanoma, head and neck, liver or kidney cancer. The V gene is TRBV6-6, the J gene TRBJ2-2; no clear D. Here the CDR3 DNA reads TGTGCCAGCAGACTCCAGGTTCCTGGGATGGCCGGGGAGCTGTTTTTT. This codes for CASRLQVPGMAGELFF.